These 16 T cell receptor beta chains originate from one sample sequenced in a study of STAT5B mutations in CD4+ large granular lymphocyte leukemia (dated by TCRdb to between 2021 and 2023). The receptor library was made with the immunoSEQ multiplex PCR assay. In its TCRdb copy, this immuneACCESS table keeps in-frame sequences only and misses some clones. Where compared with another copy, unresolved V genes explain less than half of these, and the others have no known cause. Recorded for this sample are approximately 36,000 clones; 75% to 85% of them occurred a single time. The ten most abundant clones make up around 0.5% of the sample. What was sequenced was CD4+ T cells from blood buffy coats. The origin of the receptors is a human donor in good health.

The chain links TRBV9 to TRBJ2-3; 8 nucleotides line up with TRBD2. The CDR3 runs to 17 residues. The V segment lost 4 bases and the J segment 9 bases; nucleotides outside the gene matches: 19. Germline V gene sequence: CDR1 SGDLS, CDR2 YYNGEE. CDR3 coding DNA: TGTGCCAGCAGCTCCCTTGGGGCGGGAGGTTCCTACCGCACGCAGTATTTT. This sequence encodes CASSSLGAGGSYRTQYF.

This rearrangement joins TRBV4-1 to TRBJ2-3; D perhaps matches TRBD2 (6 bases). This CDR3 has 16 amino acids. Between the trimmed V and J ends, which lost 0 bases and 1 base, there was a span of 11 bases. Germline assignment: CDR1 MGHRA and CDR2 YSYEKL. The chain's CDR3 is CASSQDISSGTDTQYF. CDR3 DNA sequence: TGCGCCAGCAGCCAAGATATTTCTAGCGGCACAGATACGCAGTATTTT.

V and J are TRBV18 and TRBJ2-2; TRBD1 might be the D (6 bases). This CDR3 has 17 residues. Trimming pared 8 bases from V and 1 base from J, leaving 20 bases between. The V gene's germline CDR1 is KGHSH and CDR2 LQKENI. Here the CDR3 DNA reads TGTGCCAGCAGATCGACAGGCTCTGGACTGAACACCGGGGAGCTGTTTTTT. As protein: CASRSTGSGLNTGELFF.

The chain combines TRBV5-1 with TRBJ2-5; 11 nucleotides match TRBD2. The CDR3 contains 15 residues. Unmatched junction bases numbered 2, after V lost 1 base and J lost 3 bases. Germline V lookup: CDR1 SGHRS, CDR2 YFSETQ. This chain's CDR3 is CASSLTGLAEETQYF. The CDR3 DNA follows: TGCGCCAGCAGCTTGACGGGACTAGCGGAAGAGACCCAGTACTTC.

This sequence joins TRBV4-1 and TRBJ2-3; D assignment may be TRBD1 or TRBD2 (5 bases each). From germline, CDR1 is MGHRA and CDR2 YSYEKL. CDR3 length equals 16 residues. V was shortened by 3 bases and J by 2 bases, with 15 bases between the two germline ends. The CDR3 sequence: CASSHRTGTDTDTQYF. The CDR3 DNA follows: TGCGCCAGCAGCCACAGGACCGGGACGGACACAGATACGCAGTATTTT.

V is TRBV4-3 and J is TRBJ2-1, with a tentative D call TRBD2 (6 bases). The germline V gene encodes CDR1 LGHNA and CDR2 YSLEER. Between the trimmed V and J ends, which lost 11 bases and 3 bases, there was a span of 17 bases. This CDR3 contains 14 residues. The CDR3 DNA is TGCGCCGCCTCGGGCGGGACCGGCTACAATGAGCAGTTCTTC. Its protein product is CAASGGTGYNEQFF.

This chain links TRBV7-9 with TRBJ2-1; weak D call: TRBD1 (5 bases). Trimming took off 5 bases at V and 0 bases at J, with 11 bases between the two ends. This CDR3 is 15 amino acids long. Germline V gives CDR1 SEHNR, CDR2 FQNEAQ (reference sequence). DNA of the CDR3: TGTGCCAGCAGCGCCCAGGGTCACTCCTACAATGAGCAGTTCTTC. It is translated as CASSAQGHSYNEQFF.

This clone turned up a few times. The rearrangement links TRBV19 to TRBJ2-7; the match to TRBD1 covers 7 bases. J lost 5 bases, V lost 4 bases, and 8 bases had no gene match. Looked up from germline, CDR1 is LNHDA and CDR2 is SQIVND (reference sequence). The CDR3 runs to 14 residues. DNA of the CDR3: TGTGCCAGTAGTAAGCGGACAGGTTTCGACGAGCAGTACTTC. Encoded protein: CASSKRTGFDEQYF.

The CDR3 DNA is TGTGCCAGCGGGGGAACTGCGCACACTGAAGCTTTCTTT. Amino acids: CASGGTAHTEAFF. J is TRBJ1-1 and V is TRBV6-5; tentative D call: TRBD1 (5 bases). CDR3 size: 13 residues. Germline V gene data show CDR1 as MNHEY and CDR2 as SVGAGI. The V and J ends lost 8 bases and 3 bases respectively, with 13 bases between them.

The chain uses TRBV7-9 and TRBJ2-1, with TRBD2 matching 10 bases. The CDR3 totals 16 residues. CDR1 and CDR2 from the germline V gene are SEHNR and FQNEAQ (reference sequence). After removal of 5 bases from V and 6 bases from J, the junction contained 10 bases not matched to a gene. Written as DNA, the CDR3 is TGTGCCAGCAGCCTGGGTGATAGCGGGGGGTTCAATGAGCAGTTCTTC. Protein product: CASSLGDSGGFNEQFF.

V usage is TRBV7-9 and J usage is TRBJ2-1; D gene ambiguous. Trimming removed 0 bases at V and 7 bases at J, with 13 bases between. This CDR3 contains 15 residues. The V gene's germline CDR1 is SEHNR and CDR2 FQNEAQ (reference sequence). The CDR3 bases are TGTGCCAGCAGCTTAGCCTCAGCCCAAGGTAATGAGCAGTTCTTC. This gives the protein CASSLASAQGNEQFF.

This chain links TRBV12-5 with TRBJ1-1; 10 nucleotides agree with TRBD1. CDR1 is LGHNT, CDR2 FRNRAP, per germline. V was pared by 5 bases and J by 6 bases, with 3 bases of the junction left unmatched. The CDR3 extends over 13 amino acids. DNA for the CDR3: TGTGCTAGTGGTAGGGACAGGGGCGCTGAAGCTTTCTTT. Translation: CASGRDRGAEAFF.

CDR3 residues: CASSLAGGSTDTQYF. Here the CDR3 DNA reads TGCGCCAGCAGCTTGGCTGGCGGGAGCACAGATACGCAGTATTTT. The gene calls are TRBV5-1 and TRBJ2-3; D may be TRBD2 (5 bases). The V gene's germline CDR1 is SGHRS and CDR2 YFSETQ. The CDR3 is made up of 15 amino acids. Trimming pared 0 bases from V and 0 bases from J, leaving 8 bases between.

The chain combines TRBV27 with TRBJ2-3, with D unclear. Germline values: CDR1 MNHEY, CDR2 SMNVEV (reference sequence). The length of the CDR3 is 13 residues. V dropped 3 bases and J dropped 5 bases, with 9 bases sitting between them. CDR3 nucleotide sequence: TGTGCCAGCAGTTTGGGTGACCAAGATACGCAGTATTTT. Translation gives CASSLGDQDTQYF.

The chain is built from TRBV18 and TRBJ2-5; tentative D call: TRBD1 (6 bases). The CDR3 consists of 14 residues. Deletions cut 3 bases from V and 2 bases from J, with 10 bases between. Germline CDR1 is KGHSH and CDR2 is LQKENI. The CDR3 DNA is TGTGCCAGCTCACCCTGGACAGCTCAAGAGACCCAGTACTTC. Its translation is CASSPWTAQETQYF.

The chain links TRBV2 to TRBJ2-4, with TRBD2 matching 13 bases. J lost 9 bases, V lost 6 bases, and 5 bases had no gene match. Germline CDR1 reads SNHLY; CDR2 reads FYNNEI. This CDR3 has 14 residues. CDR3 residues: CASSGLAGEGIQYF. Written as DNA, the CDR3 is TGTGCCAGCAGCGGACTAGCGGGAGAAGGCATTCAGTACTTC. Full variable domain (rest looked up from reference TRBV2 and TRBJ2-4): EPEVTQTPSHQVTQMGQEVILRCVPISNHLYFYWYRQILGQKVEFLVSFYNNEISEKSEIFDDQFSVERPDGSNFTLKIRSTKLEDSAMYFCASSGLAGEGIQYFGAGTRLSVL.